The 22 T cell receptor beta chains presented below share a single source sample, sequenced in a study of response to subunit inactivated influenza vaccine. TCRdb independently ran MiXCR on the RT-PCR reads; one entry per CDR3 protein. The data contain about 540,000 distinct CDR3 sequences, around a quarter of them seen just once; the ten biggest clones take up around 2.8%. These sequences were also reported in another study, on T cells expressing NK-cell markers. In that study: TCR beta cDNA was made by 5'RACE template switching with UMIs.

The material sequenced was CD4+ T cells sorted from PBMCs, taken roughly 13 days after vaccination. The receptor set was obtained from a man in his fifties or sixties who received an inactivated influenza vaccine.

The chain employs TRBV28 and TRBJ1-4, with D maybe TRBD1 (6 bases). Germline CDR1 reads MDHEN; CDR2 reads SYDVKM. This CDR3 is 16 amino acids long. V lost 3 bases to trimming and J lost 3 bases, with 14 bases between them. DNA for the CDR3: TGTGCCAGCAGTTTTGAAGGGGGTTTGGCTAATGAAAAACTGTTTTTT. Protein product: CASSFEGGLANEKLFF.

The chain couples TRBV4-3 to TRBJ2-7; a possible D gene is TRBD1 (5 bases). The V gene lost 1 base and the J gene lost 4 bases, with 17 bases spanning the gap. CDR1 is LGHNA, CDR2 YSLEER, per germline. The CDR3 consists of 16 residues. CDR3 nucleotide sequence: TGCGCCAGCAGCCAAGTATATCGCCAGGGTGGGTACGAGCAGTACTTC. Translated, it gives CASSQVYRQGGYEQYF.

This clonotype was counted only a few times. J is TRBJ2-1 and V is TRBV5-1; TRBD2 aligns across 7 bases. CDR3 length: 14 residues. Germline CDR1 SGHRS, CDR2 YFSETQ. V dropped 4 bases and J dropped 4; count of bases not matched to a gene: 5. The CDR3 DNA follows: TGCGCCAGCAGCCAACGGACTAGTTACAATGAGCAGTTCTTC. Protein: CASSQRTSYNEQFF.

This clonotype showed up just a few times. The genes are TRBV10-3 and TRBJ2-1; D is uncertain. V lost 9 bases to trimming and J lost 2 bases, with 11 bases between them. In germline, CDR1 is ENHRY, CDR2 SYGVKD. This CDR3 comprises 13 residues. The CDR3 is CAMSLSPYNEQFF. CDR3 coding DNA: TGTGCCATGTCGTTGAGCCCCTACAATGAGCAGTTCTTC.

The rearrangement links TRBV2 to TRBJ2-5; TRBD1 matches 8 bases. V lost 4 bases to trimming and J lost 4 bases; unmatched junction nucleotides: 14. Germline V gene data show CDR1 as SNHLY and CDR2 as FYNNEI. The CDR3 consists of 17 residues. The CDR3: CASSGPSSGDRGETQYF. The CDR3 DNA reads TGTGCCAGCAGTGGCCCCTCTTCTGGAGACAGGGGAGAGACCCAGTACTTC.

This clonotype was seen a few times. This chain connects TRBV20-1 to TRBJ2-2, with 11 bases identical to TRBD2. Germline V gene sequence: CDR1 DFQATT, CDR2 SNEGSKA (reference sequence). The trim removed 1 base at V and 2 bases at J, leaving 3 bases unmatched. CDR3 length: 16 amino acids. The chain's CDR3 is CSARVAGGLNTGELFF. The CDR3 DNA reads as TGCAGTGCTAGAGTAGCGGGAGGGCTCAACACCGGGGAGCTGTTTTTT.

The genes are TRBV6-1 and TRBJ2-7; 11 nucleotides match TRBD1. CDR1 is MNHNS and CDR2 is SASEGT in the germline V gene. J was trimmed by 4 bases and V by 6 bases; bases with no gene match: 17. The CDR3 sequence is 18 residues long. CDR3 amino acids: CASRPGQGGGLSVYEQYF. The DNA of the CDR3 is TGTGCCAGCAGGCCGGGACAGGGGGGCGGCTTATCCGTTTACGAGCAGTACTTC.

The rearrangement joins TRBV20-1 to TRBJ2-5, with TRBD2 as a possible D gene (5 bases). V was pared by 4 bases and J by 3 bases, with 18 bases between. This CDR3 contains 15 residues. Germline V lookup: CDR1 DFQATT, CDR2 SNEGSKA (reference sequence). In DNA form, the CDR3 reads TGCAGTGCTACCCGTGGCCCCACGGGAAAAGAGACCCAGTACTTC. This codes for CSATRGPTGKETQYF.

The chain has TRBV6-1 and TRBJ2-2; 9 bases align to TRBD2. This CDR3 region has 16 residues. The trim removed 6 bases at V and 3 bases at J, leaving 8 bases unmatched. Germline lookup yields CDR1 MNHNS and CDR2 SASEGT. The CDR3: CASRRRGGLDTGELFF. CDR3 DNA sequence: TGTGCCAGCAGGAGGCGGGGGGGCCTCGACACCGGGGAGCTGTTTTTT.

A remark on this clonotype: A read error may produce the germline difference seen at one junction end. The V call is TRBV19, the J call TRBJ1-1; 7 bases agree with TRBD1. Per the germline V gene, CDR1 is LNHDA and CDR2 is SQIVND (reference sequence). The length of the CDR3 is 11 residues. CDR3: CASTIQGEAFF. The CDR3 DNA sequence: TGTGCCAGTACTATACAGGGGGAAGCTTTCTTT.

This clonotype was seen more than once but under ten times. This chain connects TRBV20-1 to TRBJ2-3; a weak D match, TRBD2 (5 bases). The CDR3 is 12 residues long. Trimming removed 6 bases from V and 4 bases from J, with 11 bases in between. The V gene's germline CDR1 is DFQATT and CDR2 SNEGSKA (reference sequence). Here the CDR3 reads CSAALVADTQYF. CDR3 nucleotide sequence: TGCAGTGCCGCACTAGTGGCAGATACGCAGTATTTT.

CDR3 protein: CSARGASNQPQHF. The CDR3 nucleotides are TGCAGTGCTAGGGGGGCTAGCAATCAGCCCCAGCATTTT. The gene calls are TRBV20-1 and TRBJ1-5, with D tentatively TRBD1 (6 bases). Trimming shortened V by 3 bases and J by 0 bases, and 6 bases separated the two germline ends. Looked up from germline, CDR1 is DFQATT and CDR2 is SNEGSKA (reference sequence). The CDR3 consists of 13 residues.

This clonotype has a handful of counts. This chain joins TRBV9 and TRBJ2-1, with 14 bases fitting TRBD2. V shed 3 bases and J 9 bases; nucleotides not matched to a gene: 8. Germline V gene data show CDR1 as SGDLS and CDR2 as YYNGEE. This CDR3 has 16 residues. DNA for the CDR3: TGTGCCAGCAGCGAGGGACTAGCGGGAGTGTTAGGTGAGCAGTTCTTC. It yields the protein CASSEGLAGVLGEQFF. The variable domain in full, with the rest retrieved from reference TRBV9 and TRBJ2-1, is DSGVTQTPKHLITATGQRVTLRCSPRSGDLSVYWYQQSLDQGLQFLIQYYNGEERAKGNILERFSAQQFPDLHSELNLSSLELGDSALYFCASSEGLAGVLGEQFFGPGTRLTVL.

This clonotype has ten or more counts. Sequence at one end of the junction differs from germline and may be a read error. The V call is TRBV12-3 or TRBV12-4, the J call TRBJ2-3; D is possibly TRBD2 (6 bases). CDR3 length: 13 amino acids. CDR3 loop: CASSWGVTHTQYF. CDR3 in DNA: TGTGCCAGCAGTTGGGGGGTCACACATACGCAGTATTTT.

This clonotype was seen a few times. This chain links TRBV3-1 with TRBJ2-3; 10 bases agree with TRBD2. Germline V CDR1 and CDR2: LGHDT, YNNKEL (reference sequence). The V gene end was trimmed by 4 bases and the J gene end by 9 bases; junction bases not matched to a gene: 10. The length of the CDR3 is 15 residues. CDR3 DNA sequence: TGTGCCAGCAGCCTAGGGGGACCAGCGGGAGGGACGCAGTATTTT. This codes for CASSLGGPAGGTQYF.

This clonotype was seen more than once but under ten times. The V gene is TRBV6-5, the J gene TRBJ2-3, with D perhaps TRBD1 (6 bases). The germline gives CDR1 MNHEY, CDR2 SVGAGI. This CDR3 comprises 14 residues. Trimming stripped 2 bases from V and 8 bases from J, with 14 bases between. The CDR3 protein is CASSYGTGWATQYF. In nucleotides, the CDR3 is TGTGCCAGCAGTTACGGAACAGGGTGGGCTACGCAGTATTTT.

The CDR3 sequence: CASSLRSTYEQYF. In DNA, the CDR3 is TGCGCCAGCAGCTTGCGCAGTACCTACGAGCAGTACTTC. The chain employs TRBV5-1 and TRBJ2-7; D is undetermined. Germline V CDR1 and CDR2: SGHRS, YFSETQ. V was clipped by 1 base and J by 2 bases, with 7 bases between them. CDR3 length equals 13 residues.

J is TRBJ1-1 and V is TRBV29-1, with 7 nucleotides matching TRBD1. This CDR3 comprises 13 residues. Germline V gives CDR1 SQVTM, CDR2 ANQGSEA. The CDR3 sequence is CSAKGQRNTEAFF. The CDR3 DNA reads TGCAGTGCAAAGGGACAGAGGAACACTGAAGCTTTCTTT.

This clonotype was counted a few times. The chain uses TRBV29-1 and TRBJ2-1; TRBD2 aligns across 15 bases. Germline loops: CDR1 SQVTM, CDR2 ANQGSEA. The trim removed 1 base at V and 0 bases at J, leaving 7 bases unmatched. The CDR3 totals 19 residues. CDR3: CSVEGTSGGAGSSYNEQFF. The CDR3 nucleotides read TGCAGCGTTGAAGGGACTAGCGGGGGGGCAGGGTCCTCCTACAATGAGCAGTTCTTC.

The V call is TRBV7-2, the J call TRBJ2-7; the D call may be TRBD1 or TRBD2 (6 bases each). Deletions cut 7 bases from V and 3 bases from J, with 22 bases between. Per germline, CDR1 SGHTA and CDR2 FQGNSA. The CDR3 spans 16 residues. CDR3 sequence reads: CASNIRGVGGDYEQYF. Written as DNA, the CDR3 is TGTGCCAGCAATATTAGGGGGGTTGGCGGCGACTACGAGCAGTACTTC. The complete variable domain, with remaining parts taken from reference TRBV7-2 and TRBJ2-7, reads GAGVSQSPSNKVTEKGKDVELRCDPISGHTALYWYRQSLGQGLEFLIYFQGNSAPDKSGLPSDRFSAERTGGSVSTLTIQRTQQEDSAVYLCASNIRGVGGDYEQYFGPGTRLTVT.

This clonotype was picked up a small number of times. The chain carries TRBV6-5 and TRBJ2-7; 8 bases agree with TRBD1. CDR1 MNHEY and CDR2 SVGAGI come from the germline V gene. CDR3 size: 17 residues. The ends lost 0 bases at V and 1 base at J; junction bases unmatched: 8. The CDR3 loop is CASSYSSKRQGSYEQYF. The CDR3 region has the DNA TGTGCCAGCAGTTACTCGAGTAAGAGACAGGGGTCCTACGAGCAGTACTTC.

This chain's CDR3 is CASSYGRLTGVRSTEAFF. CDR3 in DNA: TGTGCCAGCAGTTACGGACGTTTGACAGGGGTTCGATCCACTGAAGCTTTCTTT. This chain links TRBV6-5 with TRBJ1-1; the match to TRBD1 covers 8 bases. Unmatched junction bases numbered 15, after V lost 2 bases and J lost 4 bases. The CDR3 totals 18 residues. Germline assignment: CDR1 MNHEY and CDR2 SVGAGI.